Shown below are 4 T cell receptor beta chains from a single sample sequenced in a study of CXCR3-negative and CXCR3-positive naive CD8 T cells (dated by TCRdb to about 2019). Antigens for these TCRs are unknown. Study-wide findings and limitations: TRB CDR3s from CXCR3-positive naive cells showed higher hydrophobicity (lower Kidera factor 4), lower energy, and higher strength and volume indices than CXCR3-negative naive cells.

This sample was sequenced with a NextSeq 550. The Human TCR Profiling Kit (MiLaboratory) was used to make UMI-labeled 5' RACE TRB cDNA libraries. TCRdb reprocessed the reads, so every CDR3 protein sequence counts as one entry and DNA is not shown. The table for this sample lists roughly 100,000 distinct CDR3 sequences. Roughly 0.4% of the sample lies in the top ten. The sequenced material came from naive CXCR3+ CD8+ T cells from blood. Explained via the paper, the cell subset or site label denotes: CD45RO-CCR7+CD27+CD95- naive CD8+ T cells expressing CXCR3 (TNR3+). All receptors derive from a human donor in good health. Some clones in this sample may be carry-over from other donors' samples.

The V gene is TRBV6-5, the J gene TRBJ2-1; lacking DNA, the TRBD1 call made by TCRdb goes unchecked. The CDR3 extends over 16 amino acids. From germline, CDR1 is MNHEY and CDR2 SVGAGI. The CDR3: CASSYRGTGSYNEQFF.

The V and J genes are TRBV20-1 and TRBJ2-3; TCRdb names TRBD1, which stays unverified in the absence of DNA. The CDR3 has 15 amino acids. Germline CDR1 is DFQATT and CDR2 is SNEGSKA (reference sequence). The CDR3 protein is CSARDGAMVQYTQYF.

The chain has TRBV29-1 and TRBJ1-1; TCRdb gives TRBD1 as the D gene, but with no DNA this cannot be confirmed. The CDR3 is 17 residues long. Germline V lookup: CDR1 SQVTM, CDR2 ANQGSEA. This CDR3 is CSVFPVGQGHLNTEAFF. Combining the CDR3 with reference TRBV29-1 and TRBJ1-1 gives the whole variable domain SAVISQKPSRDICQRGTSLTIQCQVDSQVTMMFWYRQQPGQSLTLIATANQGSEATYESGFVIDKFPISRPNLTFSTLTVSNMSPEDSSIYLCSVFPVGQGHLNTEAFFGQGTRLTVV.

This chain links TRBV5-6 with TRBJ2-1; the D call of TRBD1 rests on TCRdb alone, since no DNA is present to check it. Germline V lookup: CDR1 SGHDT, CDR2 YYEEEE. This CDR3 region has 12 residues. CDR3 in amino acids: CASRHQGYEQFF.